One sample yielded the 10 T cell receptor beta chains listed below, sequenced in a study of control samples from healthy donors and cancer patients. Profiling relied on immunoSEQ multiplex PCR, and the TCRdb table lists in-frame clones only, not all of them. The sample shows about 80,000 clones, around 92% of them seen only once. Sample: blood. These receptors were taken from a man in his fifties in good health.

This rearrangement joins TRBV6-5 to TRBJ1-2; D is possibly TRBD1 (5 bases). The germline V gene has CDR1 MNHEY and CDR2 SVGAGI. Trimming shortened V by 6 bases and J by 4 bases, and 15 bases separated the two germline ends. The CDR3 loop spans 14 amino acids. The CDR3 sequence is CASSRFRESYGYTF. The CDR3 region has the DNA TGTGCCAGCAGCCGTTTCAGGGAGTCCTATGGCTACACCTTC.

The chain couples TRBV7-6 to TRBJ2-7; D perhaps matches TRBD1 (6 bases). The CDR3 length is 15 residues. The V end lost 1 base, the J end lost 5 bases, and 15 bases lay between the germline ends. Looked up from germline, CDR1 is SGHVS and CDR2 is FNYEAQ. CDR3 in DNA: TGTGCCAGCAGCTTAGAACAGGGAAGGCAACACGAGCAGTACTTC. It specifies CASSLEQGRQHEQYF.

The chain combines TRBV6-5 with TRBJ2-7, with D perhaps TRBD2 (6 bases). There are 14 residues in the CDR3. Trimming removed 0 bases from V and 3 bases from J, with 9 bases in between. Germline V lookup: CDR1 MNHEY, CDR2 SVGAGI. CDR3 sequence: CASSYSTGVYEQYF. CDR3 bases: TGTGCCAGCAGTTACTCGACGGGGGTCTACGAGCAGTACTTC.

This sequence joins TRBV10-3 and TRBJ1-5, with TRBD1 as a possible D gene (6 bases). With 5 bases removed from V and 5 bases from J, the gap between germline ends came to 16 bases. CDR3 size: 15 residues. Germline V lookup: CDR1 ENHRY, CDR2 SYGVKD. CDR3 coding DNA: TGTGCCATCAGTAACTTCGCAGGGGAGGATCAGCCCCAGCATTTT. Translating gives CAISNFAGEDQPQHF.

The J gene is TRBJ1-3, the V gene TRBV7-8; D ambiguous. V shed 0 bases and J shed 0 bases, with 9 bases lying between them. CDR1 and CDR2 (germline): SGHVS, FQNEAQ. This CDR3 is 16 amino acids long. The CDR3 is CASSLAVGGSGNTIYF. CDR3 DNA: TGTGCCAGCAGCTTAGCGGTGGGCGGCTCTGGAAACACCATATATTTT.

The chain has TRBV25-1 and TRBJ2-1; no clear D gene. Germline CDR1 MGHDK, CDR2 SYGVNS. V gave up 5 bases and J gave up 6 bases, with 20 bases separating them. The CDR3 runs to 16 residues. CDR3 region: CASSRGTALLSNEQFF. The CDR3, as DNA: TGTGCCAGCAGTAGAGGAACAGCCCTGCTGAGCAATGAGCAGTTCTTC.

The DNA of the CDR3 is TGCGCCAGCAGCCAAGATCGAGTGGGTTCCGGGGAGCTGTTTTTT. Protein sequence: CASSQDRVGSGELFF. V is TRBV4-1 and J is TRBJ2-2; D remains ambiguous. Looked up from germline, CDR1 is MGHRA and CDR2 is YSYEKL. V lost 0 bases and J 6 bases, leaving 11 bases between the germline ends. This CDR3 is built from 15 residues.

This clone has just a few counts. V gene TRBV12-3 or TRBV12-4 combines with J gene TRBJ1-5; D uncertain. The CDR3 totals 13 residues. The V gene lost 3 bases and the J gene lost 5 bases, with 8 bases spanning the gap. The CDR3 DNA reads as TGTGCCAGCAGTTTCGGAGGTTATCAGCCCCAGCATTTT. Translating it yields CASSFGGYQPQHF.

The chain combines TRBV29-1 with TRBJ2-3; D may be TRBD2 (7 bases). The CDR3 covers 14 residues. The germline V and J ends were trimmed by 4 bases and 0 bases, with 11 bases remaining between them. The germline CDR1 and CDR2 sequences are SQVTM and ANQGSEA. DNA for the CDR3: TGCAGCGTTGGTCGGGGGGCCAGCACAGATACGCAGTATTTT. Its protein product is CSVGRGASTDTQYF.

This CDR3 is CASSVPGTGAYEQYF. The CDR3 DNA follows: TGTGCCAGCAGCGTACCCGGGACAGGAGCCTACGAGCAGTACTTC. This chain connects TRBV5-5 to TRBJ2-7; TRBD1 agrees at 8 bases. Germline V gene data show CDR1 as SGHKS and CDR2 as YYEKEE (reference sequence). Unmatched junction bases numbered 8, after V lost 4 bases and J lost 2 bases. This CDR3 region has 15 residues.